The next 22 T cell receptor beta chains were all read from a single sample in a study of chemoradiotherapy in HPV16-positive cancers. Using immunoSEQ multiplex PCR, the repertoire was profiled, and TCRdb retains in-frame clones only, with some absent. The sample contains tens of thousands of clones, 70% to 90% of which appear only once. The sample consisted of blood, taken from a patient who underwent chemoradiotherapy. All receptors come from a human donor with HPV-associated anogenital cancer.

The rearrangement uses TRBV5-1 and TRBJ2-6; D remains unclear. The CDR3 sequence is 17 residues long. Germline V lookup: CDR1 SGHRS, CDR2 YFSETQ. The ends were cut back, 0 bases at V and 4 bases at J, with 14 bases in the middle. The CDR3 nucleotides are TGCGCCAGCAGCTTGGATGGCAGGTCGGGCGGGGCCAACGTCCTGACTTTC. This gives the protein CASSLDGRSGGANVLTF. The full variable domain, in which reference TRBV5-1 and TRBJ2-6 provide the parts outside the CDR3, is KAGVTQTPRYLIKTRGQQVTLSCSPISGHRSVSWYQQTPGQGLQFLFEYFSETQRNKGNFPGRFSGRQFSNSRSEMNVSTLELGDSALYLCASSLDGRSGGANVLTFGAGSRLTVL.

This chain uses TRBV29-1 with TRBJ1-1; 8 bases are shared with TRBD1. Germline V CDR1 and CDR2: SQVTM, ANQGSEA. This CDR3 is built from 14 residues. The trim removed 7 bases at V and 4 bases at J, leaving 11 bases unmatched. CDR3 sequence: CSGDRGSGGTEAFF. DNA for the CDR3: TGCAGCGGTGACAGGGGATCGGGGGGCACTGAAGCTTTCTTT.

The gene calls are TRBV5-1 and TRBJ2-1; D perhaps matches TRBD1 (6 bases). This CDR3 region has 12 residues. Germline CDR1 reads SGHRS; CDR2 reads YFSETQ. Trimming removed 4 bases from V and 15 bases from J, with 17 bases in between. The CDR3 reads CASSLETGVLFF. In DNA form, the CDR3 reads TGCGCCAGCAGCCTCGAGACAGGTGTTCTGTTCTTC.

This clone has a single count. The chain couples TRBV4-1 to TRBJ2-1; 7 bases agree with TRBD1. V shed 8 bases and J 5 bases; nucleotides not matched to a gene: 6. In germline, CDR1 is MGHRA, CDR2 YSYEKL. The CDR3 is 13 amino acids. Here the CDR3 reads CASGRDRNNEQFF. In DNA, the CDR3 is TGCGCCAGCGGACGGGACAGAAACAATGAGCAGTTCTTC.

The rearrangement uses TRBV30 and TRBJ1-4; D remains ambiguous. Germline V gene lookup returns CDR1 GTSNPN and CDR2 SVGIG (reference sequence). CDR3 length: 13 amino acids. The V end was cut by 0 bases, the J end by 5 bases, with 7 bases between. CDR3 nucleotides: TGTGCCTGGAGTGTTAAAGGGAATGAAAAACTGTTTTTT. It translates to CAWSVKGNEKLFF. Combining the CDR3 with reference TRBV30 and TRBJ1-4 gives the whole variable domain SQTIHQWPATLVQPVGSPLSLECTVEGTSNPNLYWYRQAAGRGLQLLFYSVGIGQISSEVPQNLSASRPQDRQFILSSKKLLLSDSGFYLCAWSVKGNEKLFFGSGTQLSVL.

This clone appeared a few times. At the DNA level, this CDR3 is encoded by other sequences in the same sample as well. The chain recombines TRBV29-1 with TRBJ1-1; D uncertain. V gave up 4 bases and J gave up 1 base, with 4 bases separating them. The CDR3 contains 11 residues. In germline, CDR1 is SQVTM, CDR2 ANQGSEA. This chain's CDR3 is CSVARNTEAFF. The CDR3, as DNA: TGCAGCGTTGCGCGGAACACTGAAGCTTTCTTT.

The genes are TRBV30 and TRBJ2-1, with 9 bases lining up with TRBD1. V shed 6 bases and J 4 bases; nucleotides not matched to a gene: 7. Germline V gene data show CDR1 as GTSNPN and CDR2 as SVGIG (reference sequence). This CDR3 spans 14 amino acids. The CDR3 bases are TGTGCCTGTCAACAGGGGGCTAATTACAATGAGCAGTTCTTC. Its translation is CACQQGANYNEQFF.

This clone occurred once. This rearrangement joins TRBV28 to TRBJ2-3, with unresolved D. V lost 4 bases and J lost 3, with 8 bases in between. This CDR3 has 13 residues. The V gene's germline CDR1 is MDHEN and CDR2 SYDVKM. The CDR3 DNA sequence: TGTGCCAGCAGTTGGCCAGAGACAGATACGCAGTATTTT. It encodes CASSWPETDTQYF. The variable domain in full, with the rest retrieved from reference TRBV28 and TRBJ2-3, is DVKVTQSSRYLVKRTGEKVFLECVQDMDHENMFWYRQDPGLGLRLIYFSYDVKMKEKGDIPEGYSVSREKKERFSLILESASTNQTSMYLCASSWPETDTQYFGPGTRLTVL.

The rearrangement joins TRBV5-1 to TRBJ2-5; 10 nucleotides agree with TRBD1. The CDR3 is 15 amino acids. The junction had 6 bases not matched to a gene; V was cut back by 4 bases and J by 3 bases. CDR1 SGHRS and CDR2 YFSETQ come from the germline V gene. The CDR3 region has the DNA TGCGCCAGCAGCGAGATGACAGGGGGCGAAGAGACCCAGTACTTC. Translation gives CASSEMTGGEETQYF.

V usage is TRBV25-1 and J usage is TRBJ2-7; tentatively, D is TRBD2 (7 bases). CDR3 length: 12 amino acids. V was shortened by 8 bases and J by 7 bases, with 15 bases between the two germline ends. The germline V gene has CDR1 MGHDK and CDR2 SYGVNS. CDR3 loop: CASEGGVVEQYF. CDR3 sequence (DNA): TGTGCCAGCGAAGGGGGGGTGGTGGAGCAGTACTTC.

The chain employs TRBV28 and TRBJ1-4; TRBD1 might be the D (5 bases). The CDR3 sequence is 15 residues long. Germline V gives CDR1 MDHEN, CDR2 SYDVKM. V was trimmed by 5 bases and J by 3 bases, leaving 13 bases between them. The DNA for the CDR3 is TGTGCCAGCAGTCCTTTCGACAGACCTAATGAAAAACTGTTTTTT. Translation gives CASSPFDRPNEKLFF. Full variable domain (rest looked up from reference TRBV28 and TRBJ1-4): DVKVTQSSRYLVKRTGEKVFLECVQDMDHENMFWYRQDPGLGLRLIYFSYDVKMKEKGDIPEGYSVSREKKERFSLILESASTNQTSMYLCASSPFDRPNEKLFFGSGTQLSVL.

The V gene is TRBV9, the J gene TRBJ2-1; no clear D. The CDR3 has 12 amino acids. Germline loops: CDR1 SGDLS, CDR2 YYNGEE. V dropped 0 bases and J dropped 9 bases, with 7 bases sitting between them. Here the CDR3 reads CASSVAPSEQFF. The CDR3 region has the DNA TGTGCCAGCAGCGTAGCTCCTTCTGAGCAGTTCTTC.

In regard to this clone: Other DNA sequences in the same sample also yield this CDR3. The chain carries TRBV27 and TRBJ2-3, with D hard to call. Deletions cut 4 bases from V and 6 bases from J, with 5 bases between. The germline V gene encodes CDR1 MNHEY and CDR2 SMNVEV (reference sequence). This CDR3 has 11 amino acids. CDR3 protein: CASSSQDTQYF. For the CDR3, the DNA is TGTGCCAGCAGTTCACAGGATACGCAGTATTTT.

The V call is TRBV28, the J call TRBJ1-5; TRBD1 agrees at 7 bases. The CDR3 sequence is 15 residues long. Trimming cost V 5 bases and J 0 bases; bases outside gene matches: 4. Germline loops: CDR1 MDHEN, CDR2 SYDVKM. The CDR3 loop is CASSAGTDSNQPQHF. In DNA, the CDR3 is TGTGCCAGCAGTGCCGGGACAGATAGCAATCAGCCCCAGCATTTT.

This clone showed up just once. This rearrangement joins TRBV4-2 to TRBJ1-6; 7 bases are shared with TRBD1. CDR1 LGHNA and CDR2 YNFKEQ come from the germline V gene. The CDR3 runs to 15 residues. V shed 2 bases, J shed 8 bases, and the junction held 6 bases outside the gene matches. This CDR3 reads CASSQQGDGDSPLHF. CDR3 DNA: TGTGCCAGCAGCCAACAGGGGGACGGGGATTCACCCCTCCACTTT.

V and J are TRBV30 and TRBJ2-1; TRBD2 agrees at 7 bases. The CDR3 sequence is 16 residues long. The germline V gene has CDR1 GTSNPN and CDR2 SVGIG (reference sequence). The V segment lost 0 bases and the J segment 4 bases; nucleotides outside the gene matches: 9. This chain's CDR3 is CAWSVRSRGGYNEQFF. The CDR3 DNA is TGTGCCTGGAGTGTACGGTCCCGGGGAGGGTACAATGAGCAGTTCTTC.

A single count supports this clone. The V and J genes are TRBV9 and TRBJ2-3, with 12 nucleotides matching TRBD2. The CDR3 has 20 amino acids. Trimming cost V 4 bases and J 2 bases; bases outside gene matches: 17. Germline-derived CDR1 and CDR2 are SGDLS and YYNGEE. The CDR3 spells CASSPRLAGEPATHTDTQYF. CDR3 in DNA: TGTGCCAGCAGCCCTCGACTAGCGGGGGAACCTGCCACTCACACAGATACGCAGTATTTT. Variable domain in full (rest from reference TRBV9 and TRBJ2-3): DSGVTQTPKHLITATGQRVTLRCSPRSGDLSVYWYQQSLDQGLQFLIQYYNGEERAKGNILERFSAQQFPDLHSELNLSSLELGDSALYFCASSPRLAGEPATHTDTQYFGPGTRLTVL.

The rearrangement uses TRBV19 and TRBJ1-5; D gene unclear. This CDR3 comprises 15 residues. Between the trimmed V and J ends, which lost 5 bases and 5 bases, there was a span of 16 bases. Germline V gene sequence: CDR1 LNHDA, CDR2 SQIVND (reference sequence). DNA of the CDR3: TGTGCCAGTAGTCTAGGGTCAACCGCCTATCAGCCCCAGCATTTT. It translates to CASSLGSTAYQPQHF.

The V call is TRBV19, the J call TRBJ1-2; the D gene is possibly TRBD1 (6 bases). Looked up from germline, CDR1 is LNHDA and CDR2 is SQIVND (reference sequence). CDR3 size: 16 residues. The V gene lost 7 bases and the J gene lost 8 bases, with 26 bases spanning the gap. CDR3 region: CASIPADGGGIFGYTF. DNA for the CDR3: TGTGCCAGTATCCCTGCTGATGGAGGGGGAATTTTCGGCTACACCTTC.

This chain joins TRBV5-1 and TRBJ1-5; 12 nucleotides align to TRBD1. This CDR3 region has 16 residues. Germline lookup yields CDR1 SGHRS and CDR2 YFSETQ. The V segment lost 4 bases and the J segment 7 bases; nucleotides outside the gene matches: 9. CDR3 sequence (DNA): TGCGCCAGCAGCCCAGGTGGGACAGGGGGCGACCAGCCCCAGCATTTT. Protein sequence: CASSPGGTGGDQPQHF.

This clone was seen more than once but under ten times. The chain uses TRBV19 and TRBJ2-3, with D possibly TRBD1 on 6 matching bases. This CDR3 has 16 amino acids. The ends were cut back, 1 base at V and 1 base at J, with 12 bases in the middle. Germline CDR1 LNHDA, CDR2 SQIVND (reference sequence). CDR3 sequence (DNA): TGTGCCAGTAGTATAGCGGCCGCAGGGGGCACAGATACGCAGTATTTT. This gives the protein CASSIAAAGGTDTQYF.

The J gene is TRBJ2-1, the V gene TRBV5-1, with 8 bases lining up with TRBD2. V lost 4 bases and J lost 3; bases outside the gene matches: 9. There are 16 residues in the CDR3. CDR1 is SGHRS and CDR2 is YFSETQ in the germline V gene. CDR3 coding DNA: TGCGCCAGCAGCCTATCAGCGGGAGAAGGCTACAATGAGCAGTTCTTC. Amino acids: CASSLSAGEGYNEQFF.